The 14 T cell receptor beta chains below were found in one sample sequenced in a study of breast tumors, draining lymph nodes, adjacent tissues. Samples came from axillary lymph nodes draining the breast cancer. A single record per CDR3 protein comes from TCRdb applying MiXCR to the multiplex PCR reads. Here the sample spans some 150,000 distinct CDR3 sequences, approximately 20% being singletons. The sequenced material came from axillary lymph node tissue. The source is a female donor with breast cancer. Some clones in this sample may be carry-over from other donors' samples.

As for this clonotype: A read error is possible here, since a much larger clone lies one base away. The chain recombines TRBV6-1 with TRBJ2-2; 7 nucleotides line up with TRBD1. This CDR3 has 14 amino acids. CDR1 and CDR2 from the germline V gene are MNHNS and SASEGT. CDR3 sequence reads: CASSGTGDTGELSF. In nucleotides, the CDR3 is TGTGCCAGCAGTGGGACAGGAGACACCGGGGAGCTGTCTTTT.

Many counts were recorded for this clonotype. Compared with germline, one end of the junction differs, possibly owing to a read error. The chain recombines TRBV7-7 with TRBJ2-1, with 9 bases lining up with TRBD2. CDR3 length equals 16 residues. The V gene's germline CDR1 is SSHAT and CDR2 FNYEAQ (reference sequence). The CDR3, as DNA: TGTGCTAGCAGCCCCGGGGCGGGAGGGGGTTACAATGAGCAGTTCTTC. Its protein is CASSPGAGGGYNEQFF.

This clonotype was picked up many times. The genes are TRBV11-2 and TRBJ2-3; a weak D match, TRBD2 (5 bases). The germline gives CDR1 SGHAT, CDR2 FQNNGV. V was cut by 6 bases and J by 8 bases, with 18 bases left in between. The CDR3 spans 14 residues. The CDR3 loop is CASSRGYMVGTQYF. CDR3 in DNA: TGTGCCAGCAGTCGAGGGTACATGGTGGGTACGCAGTATTTT.

The CDR3 nucleotides read TGTGCCAGCAGGTTTAGCGGGAGGGCCAATGAGCAGTTCTTC. It encodes CASRFSGRANEQFF. The J gene is TRBJ2-1, the V gene TRBV27; 11 bases agree with TRBD2. The CDR3 totals 14 residues. From germline, CDR1 is MNHEY and CDR2 SMNVEV (reference sequence). The ends lost 6 bases at V and 6 bases at J; junction bases unmatched: 4.

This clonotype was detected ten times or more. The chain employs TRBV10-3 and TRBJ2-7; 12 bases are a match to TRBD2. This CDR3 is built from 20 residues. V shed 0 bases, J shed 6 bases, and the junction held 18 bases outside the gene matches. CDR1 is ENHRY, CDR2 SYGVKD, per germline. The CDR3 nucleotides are TGTGCCATCAGTGAGTCCGGGACAGGGTCTAGCGGGAGGGCCCTGGGCGAGCAGTACTTC. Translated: CAISESGTGSSGRALGEQYF.

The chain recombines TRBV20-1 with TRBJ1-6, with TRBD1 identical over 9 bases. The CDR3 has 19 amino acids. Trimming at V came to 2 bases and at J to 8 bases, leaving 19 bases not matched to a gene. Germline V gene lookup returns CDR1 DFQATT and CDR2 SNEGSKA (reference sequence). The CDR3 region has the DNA TGCAGTGCTAGAAATGACAGGGGGAGAATCGATGTATATGATTCACCCCTCCACTTT. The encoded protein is CSARNDRGRIDVYDSPLHF.

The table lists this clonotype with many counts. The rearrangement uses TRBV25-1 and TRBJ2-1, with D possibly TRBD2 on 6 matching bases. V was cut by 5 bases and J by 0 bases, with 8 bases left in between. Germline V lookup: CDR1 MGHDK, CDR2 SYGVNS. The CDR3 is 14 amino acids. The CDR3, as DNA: TGTGCCAGCAGTCCGACTAGCTCCTACAATGAGCAGTTCTTC. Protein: CASSPTSSYNEQFF. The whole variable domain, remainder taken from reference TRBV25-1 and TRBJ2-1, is EADIYQTPRYLVIGTGKKITLECSQTMGHDKMYWYQQDPGMELHLIHYSYGVNSTEKGDLSSESTVSRIRTEHFPLTLESARPSHTSQYLCASSPTSSYNEQFFGPGTRLTVL.

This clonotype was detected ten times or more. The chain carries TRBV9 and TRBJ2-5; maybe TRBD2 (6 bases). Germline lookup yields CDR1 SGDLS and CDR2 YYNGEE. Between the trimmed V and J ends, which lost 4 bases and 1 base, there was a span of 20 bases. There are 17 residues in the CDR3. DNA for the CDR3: TGTGCCAGCAGCATCACGGACTACAGTGTGGGCCAAGAGACCCAGTACTTC. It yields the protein CASSITDYSVGQETQYF.

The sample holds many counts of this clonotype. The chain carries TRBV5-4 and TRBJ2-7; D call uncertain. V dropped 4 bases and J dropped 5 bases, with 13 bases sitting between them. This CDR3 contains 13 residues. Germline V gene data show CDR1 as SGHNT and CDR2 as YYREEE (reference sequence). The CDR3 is CASSVYSMDEQYF. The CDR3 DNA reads TGTGCCAGCAGCGTGTATTCTATGGACGAGCAGTACTTC.

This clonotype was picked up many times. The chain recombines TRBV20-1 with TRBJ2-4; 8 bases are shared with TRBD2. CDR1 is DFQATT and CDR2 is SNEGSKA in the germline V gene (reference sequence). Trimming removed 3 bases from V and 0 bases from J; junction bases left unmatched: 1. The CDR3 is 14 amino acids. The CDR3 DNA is TGCAGTGCTAGCGGGAGGGTAGCCAAAAACATTCAGTACTTC. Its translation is CSASGRVAKNIQYF.

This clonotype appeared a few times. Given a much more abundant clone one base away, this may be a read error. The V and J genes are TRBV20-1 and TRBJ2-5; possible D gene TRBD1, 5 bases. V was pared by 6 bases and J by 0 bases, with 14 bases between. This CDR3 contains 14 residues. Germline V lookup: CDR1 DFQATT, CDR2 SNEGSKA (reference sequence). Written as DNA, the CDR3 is TGCAGTGCGAGCCAGGGCTGGTACCAAGAGACCCAGTACTTC. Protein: CSASQGWYQETQYF.

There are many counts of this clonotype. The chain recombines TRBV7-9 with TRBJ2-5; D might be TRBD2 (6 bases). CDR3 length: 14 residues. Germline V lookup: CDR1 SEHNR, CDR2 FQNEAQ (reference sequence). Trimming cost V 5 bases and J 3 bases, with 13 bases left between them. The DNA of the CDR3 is TGTGCCAGCAGCCGCTCGGGAGAAAAAGAGACCCAGTACTTC. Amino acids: CASSRSGEKETQYF.

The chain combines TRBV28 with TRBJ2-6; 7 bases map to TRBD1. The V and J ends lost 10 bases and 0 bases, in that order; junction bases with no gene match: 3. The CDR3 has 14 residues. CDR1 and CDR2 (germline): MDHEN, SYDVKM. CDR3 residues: CAIRDSSGANVLTF. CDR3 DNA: TGTGCCATCAGGGACAGCTCTGGGGCCAACGTCCTGACTTTC.

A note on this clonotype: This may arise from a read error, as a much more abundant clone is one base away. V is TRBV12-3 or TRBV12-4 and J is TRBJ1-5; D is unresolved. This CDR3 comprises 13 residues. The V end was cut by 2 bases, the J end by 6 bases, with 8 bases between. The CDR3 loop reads CASSLTIRQPQHF. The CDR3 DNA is TGTGCCAGCAGTTTAACGATCCGTCAGCCCCAGCATTTT.